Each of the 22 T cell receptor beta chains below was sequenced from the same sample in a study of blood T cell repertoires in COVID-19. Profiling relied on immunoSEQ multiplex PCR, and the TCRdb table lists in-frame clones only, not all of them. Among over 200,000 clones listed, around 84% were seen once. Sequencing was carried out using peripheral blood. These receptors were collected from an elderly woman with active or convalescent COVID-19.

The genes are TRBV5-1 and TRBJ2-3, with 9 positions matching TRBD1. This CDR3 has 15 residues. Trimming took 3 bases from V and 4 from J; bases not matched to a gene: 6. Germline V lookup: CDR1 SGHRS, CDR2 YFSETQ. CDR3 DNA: TGCGCCAGCAGCTCACAGGGGGCCCGAGCAGATACGCAGTATTTT. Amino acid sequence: CASSSQGARADTQYF.

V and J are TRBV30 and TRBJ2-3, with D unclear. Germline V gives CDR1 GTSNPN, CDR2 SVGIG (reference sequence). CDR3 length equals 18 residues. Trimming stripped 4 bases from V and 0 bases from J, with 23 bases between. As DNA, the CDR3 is TGTGCCTGGACCAAGGCATCCCGCGGATCTATTAGCACAGATACGCAGTATTTT. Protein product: CAWTKASRGSISTDTQYF.

The CDR3 protein is CASSPGQGDYEQYF. In DNA form, the CDR3 reads TGTGCCAGCTCGCCGGGACAGGGTGACTACGAGCAGTACTTC. The V and J genes are TRBV18 and TRBJ2-7; 9 bases line up with TRBD1. The CDR3 runs to 14 residues. J gave up 3 bases and V 6 bases, and 6 bases lay outside the gene matches. Germline CDR1 is KGHSH and CDR2 is LQKENI. The full variable domain, in which reference TRBV18 and TRBJ2-7 provide the parts outside the CDR3, is NAGVMQNPRHLVRRRGQEARLRCSPMKGHSHVYWYRQLPEEGLKFMVYLQKENIIDESGMPKERFSAEFPKEGPSILRIQQVVRGDSAAYFCASSPGQGDYEQYFGPGTRLTVT.

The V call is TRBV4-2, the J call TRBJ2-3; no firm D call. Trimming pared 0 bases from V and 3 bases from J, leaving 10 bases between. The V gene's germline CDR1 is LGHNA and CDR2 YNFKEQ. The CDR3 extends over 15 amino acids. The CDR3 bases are TGTGCCAGCAGCCAAGAGTGGGCTTATACAGATACGCAGTATTTT. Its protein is CASSQEWAYTDTQYF.

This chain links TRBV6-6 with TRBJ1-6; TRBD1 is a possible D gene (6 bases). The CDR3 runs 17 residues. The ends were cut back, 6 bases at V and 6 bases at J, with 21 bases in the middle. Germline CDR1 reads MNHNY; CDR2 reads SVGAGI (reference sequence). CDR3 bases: TGTGCCAGCAGCCGACAGAACCCGACAGGAGCTAATTCACCCCTCCACTTT. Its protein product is CASSRQNPTGANSPLHF.

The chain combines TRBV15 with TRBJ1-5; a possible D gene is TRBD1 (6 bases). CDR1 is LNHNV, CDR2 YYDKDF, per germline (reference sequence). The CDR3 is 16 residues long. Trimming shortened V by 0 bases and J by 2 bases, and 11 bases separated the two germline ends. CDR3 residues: CATSREQGLRNQPQHF. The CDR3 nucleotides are TGTGCCACCAGCAGAGAGCAGGGGTTGCGCAATCAGCCCCAGCATTTT.

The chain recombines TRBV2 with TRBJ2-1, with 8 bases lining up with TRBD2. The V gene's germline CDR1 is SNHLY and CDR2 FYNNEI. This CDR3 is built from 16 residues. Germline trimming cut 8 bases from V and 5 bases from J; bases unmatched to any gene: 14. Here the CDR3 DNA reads TGTGCCAGCGGAGGAAGTTCGCGAGCGGGGGACAATGAGCAGTTCTTC. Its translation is CASGGSSRAGDNEQFF.

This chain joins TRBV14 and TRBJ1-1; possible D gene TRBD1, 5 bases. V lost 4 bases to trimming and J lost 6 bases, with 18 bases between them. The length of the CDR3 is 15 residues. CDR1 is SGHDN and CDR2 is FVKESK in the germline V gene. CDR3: CASSRVRVLGAEAFF. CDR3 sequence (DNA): TGTGCCAGCAGCCGCGTCAGGGTATTAGGCGCTGAAGCTTTCTTT.

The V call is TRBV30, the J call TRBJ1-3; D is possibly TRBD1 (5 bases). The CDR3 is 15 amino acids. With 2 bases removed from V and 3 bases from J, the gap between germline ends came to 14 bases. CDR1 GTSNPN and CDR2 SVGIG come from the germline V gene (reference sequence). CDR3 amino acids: CAWSNWGTLGNTIYF. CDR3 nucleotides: TGTGCCTGGAGTAACTGGGGGACTCTTGGAAACACCATATATTTT.

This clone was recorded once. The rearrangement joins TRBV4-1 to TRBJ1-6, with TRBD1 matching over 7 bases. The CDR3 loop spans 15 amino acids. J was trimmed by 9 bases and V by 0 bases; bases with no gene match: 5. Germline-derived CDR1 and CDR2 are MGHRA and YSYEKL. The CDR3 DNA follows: TGCGCCAGCAGCCAAGATGGAGCAGGGGGTTCACCCCTCCACTTT. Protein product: CASSQDGAGGSPLHF.

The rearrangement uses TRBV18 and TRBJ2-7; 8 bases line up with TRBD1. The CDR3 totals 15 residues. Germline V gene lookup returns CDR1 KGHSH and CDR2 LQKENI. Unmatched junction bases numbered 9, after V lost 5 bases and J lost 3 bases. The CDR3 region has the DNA TGTGCCAGCTCAAGAACAGGGGGAACTGGCTACGAGCAGTACTTC. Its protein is CASSRTGGTGYEQYF.

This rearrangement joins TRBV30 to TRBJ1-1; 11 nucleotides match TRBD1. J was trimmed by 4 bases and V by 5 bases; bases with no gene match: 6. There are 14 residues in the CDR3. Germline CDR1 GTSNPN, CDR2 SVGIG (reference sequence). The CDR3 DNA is TGTGCCTGGGAACCGGGACAGGGGGGCACTGAAGCTTTCTTT. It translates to CAWEPGQGGTEAFF.

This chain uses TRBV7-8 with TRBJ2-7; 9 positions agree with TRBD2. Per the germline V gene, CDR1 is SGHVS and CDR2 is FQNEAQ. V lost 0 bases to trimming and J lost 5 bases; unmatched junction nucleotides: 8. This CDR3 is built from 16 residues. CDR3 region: CASSLAISGSRNEQYF. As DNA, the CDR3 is TGTGCCAGCAGCTTAGCTATTAGCGGGAGCCGGAACGAGCAGTACTTC.

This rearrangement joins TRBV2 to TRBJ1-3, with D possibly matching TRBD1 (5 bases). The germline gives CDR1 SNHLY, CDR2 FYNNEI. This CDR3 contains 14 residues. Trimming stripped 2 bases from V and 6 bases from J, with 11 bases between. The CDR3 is CASSERGTANTIYF. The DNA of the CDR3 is TGTGCCAGCAGTGAACGGGGGACTGCAAACACCATATATTTT.

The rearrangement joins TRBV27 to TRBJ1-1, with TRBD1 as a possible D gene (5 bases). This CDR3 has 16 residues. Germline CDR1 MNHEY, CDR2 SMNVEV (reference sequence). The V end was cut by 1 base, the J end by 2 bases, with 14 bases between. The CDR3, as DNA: TGTGCCAGCAGTTTATGGGGCTCACAATCTAACACTGAAGCTTTCTTT. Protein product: CASSLWGSQSNTEAFF.

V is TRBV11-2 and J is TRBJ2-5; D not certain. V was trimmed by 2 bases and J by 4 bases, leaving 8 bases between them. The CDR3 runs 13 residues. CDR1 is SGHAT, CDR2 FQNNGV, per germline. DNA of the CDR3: TGTGCCAGCAGCTTACCCCTCGGAGAGACCCAGTACTTC. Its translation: CASSLPLGETQYF. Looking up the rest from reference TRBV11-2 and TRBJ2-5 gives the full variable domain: EAGVAQSPRYKIIEKRQSVAFWCNPISGHATLYWYQQILGQGPKLLIQFQNNGVVDDSQLPKDRFSAERLKGVDSTLKIQPAKLEDSAVYLCASSLPLGETQYFGPGTRLLVL.

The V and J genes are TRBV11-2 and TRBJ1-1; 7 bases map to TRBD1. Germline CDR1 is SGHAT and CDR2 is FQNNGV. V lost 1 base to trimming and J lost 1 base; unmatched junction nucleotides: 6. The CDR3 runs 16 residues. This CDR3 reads CASSLGAQGGNTEAFF. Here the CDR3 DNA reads TGTGCCAGCAGCTTAGGGGCCCAGGGGGGGAACACTGAAGCTTTCTTT.

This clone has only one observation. In DNA form, the CDR3 reads TGTGCCACCAGTGACGGGGGGTCTAGCGGGAACTTTCGGAATGAGCAGTTCTTC. As protein: CATSDGGSSGNFRNEQFF. The genes are TRBV24-1 and TRBJ2-1; TRBD2 matches at 9 bases. J lost 7 bases, V lost 4 bases, and 16 bases had no gene match. Germline values: CDR1 KGHDR, CDR2 SFDVKD. The CDR3 length is 18 residues.

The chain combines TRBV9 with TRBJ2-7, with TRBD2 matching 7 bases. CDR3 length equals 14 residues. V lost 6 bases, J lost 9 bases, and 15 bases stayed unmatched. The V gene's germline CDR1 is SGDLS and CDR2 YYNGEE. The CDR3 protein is CASTHFRDYTRQYF. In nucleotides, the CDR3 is TGTGCCAGCACTCATTTCCGGGACTACACTCGGCAGTACTTC.

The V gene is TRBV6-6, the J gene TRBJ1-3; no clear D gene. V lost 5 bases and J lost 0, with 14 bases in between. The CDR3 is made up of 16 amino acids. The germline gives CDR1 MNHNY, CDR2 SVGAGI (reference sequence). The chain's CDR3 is CASSTVVASSGNTIYF. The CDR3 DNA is TGTGCCAGCAGTACCGTGGTGGCAAGCTCTGGAAACACCATATATTTT.

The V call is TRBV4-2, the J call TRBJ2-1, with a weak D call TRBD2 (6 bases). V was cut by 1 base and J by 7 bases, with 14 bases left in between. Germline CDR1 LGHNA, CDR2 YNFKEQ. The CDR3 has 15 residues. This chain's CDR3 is CASSQVGGGVNEQFF. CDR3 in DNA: TGTGCCAGCAGCCAAGTGGGAGGCGGGGTTAATGAGCAGTTCTTC.

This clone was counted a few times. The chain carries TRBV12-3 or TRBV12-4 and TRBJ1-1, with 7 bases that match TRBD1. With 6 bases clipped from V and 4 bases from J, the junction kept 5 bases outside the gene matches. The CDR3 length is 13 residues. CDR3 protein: CASRPPGGTEAFF. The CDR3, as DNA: TGTGCCAGCAGACCTCCAGGGGGCACTGAAGCTTTCTTT.